This T cell receptor beta chain originates from a study of blood T cells in healthy people across ages. The CDR3 loop spans 12 amino acids. J lost 4 bases, V lost 6 bases, and 6 bases had no gene match. The germline V gene encodes CDR1 DFQATT and CDR2 SNEGSKA (reference sequence). On this clonotype: Its antigen is unidentified.

For the second PCR, which ran for about 7 to 11 cycles, a sample-barcoded 5' primer and a J-beta primer mix were used. TCRdb used MiXCR to reprocess the 5' RACE reads, holding one entry per CDR3 protein. The sample consists of 600,000 to 850,000 distinct CDR3 sequences, just under 25% of them appearing once. Findings of the study overall: The percentage of naive T cells correlated strongly with TCR beta diversity.

These data also featured in a second study, about T cells of mothers and their children. From that paper: Overlap measured in related mother-child pairs was slightly, non-significantly higher than in unrelated pairs.

The sequenced sample was blood. The TCR comes from a boy between 5 and 17 years old in good health. The V gene is TRBV20-1, the J gene TRBJ2-7; 7 positions agree with TRBD2. CDR3 bases: TGCAGTGCCTTGGACGGGGGGTACGAGCAGTACTTC. This codes for CSALDGGYEQYF.